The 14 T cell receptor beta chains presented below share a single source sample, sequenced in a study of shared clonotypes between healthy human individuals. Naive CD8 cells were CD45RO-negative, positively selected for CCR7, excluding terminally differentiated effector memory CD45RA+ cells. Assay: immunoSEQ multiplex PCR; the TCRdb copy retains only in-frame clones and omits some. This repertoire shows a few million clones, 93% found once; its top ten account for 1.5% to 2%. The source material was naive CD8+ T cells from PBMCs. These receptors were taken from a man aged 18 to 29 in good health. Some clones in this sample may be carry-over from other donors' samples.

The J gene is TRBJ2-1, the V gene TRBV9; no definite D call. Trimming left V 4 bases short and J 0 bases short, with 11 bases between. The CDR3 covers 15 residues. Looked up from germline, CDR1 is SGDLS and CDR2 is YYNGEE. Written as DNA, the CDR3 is TGTGCCAGCAGCCCCTTGAGGAGCTCCTACAATGAGCAGTTCTTC. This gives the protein CASSPLRSSYNEQFF.

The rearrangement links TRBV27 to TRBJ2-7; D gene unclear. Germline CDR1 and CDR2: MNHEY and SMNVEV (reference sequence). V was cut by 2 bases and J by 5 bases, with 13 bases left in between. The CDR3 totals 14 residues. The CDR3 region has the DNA TGTGCCAGCAGTTTAAGGACGGGCTCGAACGAGCAGTACTTC. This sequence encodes CASSLRTGSNEQYF.

In nucleotides, the CDR3 is TGTGCCAGCAGTGCTCTGGACAGGGGGTTGGCTGAAGCTTTCTTT. It specifies CASSALDRGLAEAFF. The chain combines TRBV25-1 with TRBJ1-1; 10 nucleotides agree with TRBD1. The germline gives CDR1 MGHDK, CDR2 SYGVNS. V lost 4 bases to trimming and J lost 6 bases; unmatched junction nucleotides: 8. The CDR3 is 15 residues long.

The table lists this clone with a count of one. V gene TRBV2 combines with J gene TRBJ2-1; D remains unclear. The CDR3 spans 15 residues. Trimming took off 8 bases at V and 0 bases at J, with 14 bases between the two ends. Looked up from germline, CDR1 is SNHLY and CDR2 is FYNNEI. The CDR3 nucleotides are TGTGCCAGCCAGGTACTTGCTCTCTCCTACAATGAGCAGTTCTTC. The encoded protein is CASQVLALSYNEQFF.

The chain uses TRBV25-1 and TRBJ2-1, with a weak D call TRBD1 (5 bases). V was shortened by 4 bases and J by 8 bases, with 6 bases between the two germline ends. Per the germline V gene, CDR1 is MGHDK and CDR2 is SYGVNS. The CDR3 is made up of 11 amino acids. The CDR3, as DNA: TGTGCCAGCAGTGGGGGCCATGAGCAGTTCTTC. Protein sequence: CASSGGHEQFF.

The CDR3 coding sequence is TGCGCCAGCAGCCCTAAGGGGACTATTAGGGAGACCCAGTACTTC. Its translation is CASSPKGTIRETQYF. The rearrangement joins TRBV4-1 to TRBJ2-5, with 7 bases identical to TRBD2. Germline CDR1 is MGHRA and CDR2 is YSYEKL. The CDR3 runs 15 residues. The J segment lost 5 bases and the V segment lost 4 bases, leaving 10 bases of the junction unmatched.

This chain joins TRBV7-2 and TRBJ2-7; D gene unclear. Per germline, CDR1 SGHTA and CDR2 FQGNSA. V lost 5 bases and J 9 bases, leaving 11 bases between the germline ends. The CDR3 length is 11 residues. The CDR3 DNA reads TGTGCCAGCAGCCAACTTAGTGGGCAGTACTTC. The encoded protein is CASSQLSGQYF.

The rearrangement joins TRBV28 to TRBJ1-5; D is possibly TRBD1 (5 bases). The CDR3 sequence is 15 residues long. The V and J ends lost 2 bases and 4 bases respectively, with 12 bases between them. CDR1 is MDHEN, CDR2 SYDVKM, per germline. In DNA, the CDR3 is TGTGCCAGCAGTTTAACGGTGGGGGGGAATCAGCCCCAGCATTTT. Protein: CASSLTVGGNQPQHF. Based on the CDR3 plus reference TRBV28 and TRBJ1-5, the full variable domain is DVKVTQSSRYLVKRTGEKVFLECVQDMDHENMFWYRQDPGLGLRLIYFSYDVKMKEKGDIPEGYSVSREKKERFSLILESASTNQTSMYLCASSLTVGGNQPQHFGDGTRLSIL.

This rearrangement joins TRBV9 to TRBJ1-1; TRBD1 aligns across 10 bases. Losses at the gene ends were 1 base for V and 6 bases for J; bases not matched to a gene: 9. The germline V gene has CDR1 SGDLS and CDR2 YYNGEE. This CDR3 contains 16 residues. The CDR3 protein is CASSVTGTGVWPEAFF. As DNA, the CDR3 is TGTGCCAGCAGCGTAACCGGGACAGGGGTTTGGCCTGAAGCTTTCTTT. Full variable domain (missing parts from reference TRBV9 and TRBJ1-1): DSGVTQTPKHLITATGQRVTLRCSPRSGDLSVYWYQQSLDQGLQFLIQYYNGEERAKGNILERFSAQQFPDLHSELNLSSLELGDSALYFCASSVTGTGVWPEAFFGQGTRLTVV.

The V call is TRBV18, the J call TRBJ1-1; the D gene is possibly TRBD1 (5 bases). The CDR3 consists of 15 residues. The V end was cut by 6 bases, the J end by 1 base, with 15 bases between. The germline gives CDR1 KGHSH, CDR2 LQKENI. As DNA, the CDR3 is TGTGCCAGCTCTCCCCCGAAAGGGGAGAACACTGAAGCTTTCTTT. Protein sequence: CASSPPKGENTEAFF.

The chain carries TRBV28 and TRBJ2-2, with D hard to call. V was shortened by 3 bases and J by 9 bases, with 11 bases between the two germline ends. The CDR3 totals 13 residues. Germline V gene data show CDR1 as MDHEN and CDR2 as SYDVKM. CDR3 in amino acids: CASSFNQVRELFF. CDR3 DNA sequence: TGTGCCAGCAGTTTTAACCAAGTTCGGGAGCTGTTTTTT.

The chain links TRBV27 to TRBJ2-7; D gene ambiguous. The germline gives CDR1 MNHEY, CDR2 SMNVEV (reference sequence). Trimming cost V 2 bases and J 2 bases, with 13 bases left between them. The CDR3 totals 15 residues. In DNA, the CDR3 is TGTGCCAGCAGTTTACAGCCCGGAGTTCCCTACGAGCAGTACTTC. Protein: CASSLQPGVPYEQYF.

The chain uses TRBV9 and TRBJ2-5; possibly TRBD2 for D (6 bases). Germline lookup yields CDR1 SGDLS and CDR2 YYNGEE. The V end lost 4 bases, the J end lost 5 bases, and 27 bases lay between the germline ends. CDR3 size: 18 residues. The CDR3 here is CASSPPPGDVFFPETQYF. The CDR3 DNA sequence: TGTGCCAGCAGCCCACCCCCGGGAGACGTGTTTTTTCCGGAGACCCAGTACTTC.

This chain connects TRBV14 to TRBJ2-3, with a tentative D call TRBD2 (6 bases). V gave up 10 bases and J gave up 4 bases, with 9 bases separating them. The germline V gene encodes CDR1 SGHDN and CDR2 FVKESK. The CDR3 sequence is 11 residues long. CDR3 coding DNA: TGTGCCACCTCGGGAGCAGATACGCAGTATTTT. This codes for CATSGADTQYF. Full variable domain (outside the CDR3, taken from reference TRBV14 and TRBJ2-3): EAGVTQFPSHSVIEKGQTVTLRCDPISGHDNLYWYRRVMGKEIKFLLHFVKESKQDESGMPNNRFLAERTGGTYSTLKVQPAELEDSGVYFCATSGADTQYFGPGTRLTVL.